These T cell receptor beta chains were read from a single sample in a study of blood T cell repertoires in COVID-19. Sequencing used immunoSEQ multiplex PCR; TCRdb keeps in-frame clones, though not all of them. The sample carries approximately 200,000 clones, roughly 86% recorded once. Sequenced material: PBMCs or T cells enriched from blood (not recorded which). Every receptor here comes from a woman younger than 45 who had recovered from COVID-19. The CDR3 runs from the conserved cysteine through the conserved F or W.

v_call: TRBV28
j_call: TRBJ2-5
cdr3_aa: CASSFPSEPEEGPYPSPYQETQYF

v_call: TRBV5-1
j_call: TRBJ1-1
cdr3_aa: CASSSQGTSYEAFF

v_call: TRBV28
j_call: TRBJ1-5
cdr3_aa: CASRSQGHSNQPQHF

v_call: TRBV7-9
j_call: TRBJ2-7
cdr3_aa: CASSLVGGQATYEQYF

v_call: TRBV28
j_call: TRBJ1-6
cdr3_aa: CATRDSVYNSPLHF

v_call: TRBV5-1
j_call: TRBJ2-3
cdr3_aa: CASSSRELRTDTQYF

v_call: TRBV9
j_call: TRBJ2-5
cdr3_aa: CASSVESDYRETQYF

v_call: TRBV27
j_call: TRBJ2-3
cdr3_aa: CASSFSSVSGADTQYF

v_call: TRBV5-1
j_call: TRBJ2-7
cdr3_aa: CASSLGGTQFEQYF

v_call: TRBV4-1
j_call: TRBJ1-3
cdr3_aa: CASSRGDSSGNTIYF

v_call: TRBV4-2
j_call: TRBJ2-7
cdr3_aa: CASSQESSEPYEQYF

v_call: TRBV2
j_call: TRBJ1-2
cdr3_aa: CASRGTGNYGYTF

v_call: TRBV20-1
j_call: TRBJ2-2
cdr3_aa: CSASTENTGELFF

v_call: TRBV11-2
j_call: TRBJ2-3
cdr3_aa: CASSLGSGLAAADTQYF

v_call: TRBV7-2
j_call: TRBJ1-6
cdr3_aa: CASSLEQGASPLHF

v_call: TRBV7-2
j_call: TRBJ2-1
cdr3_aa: CASSLDWRNEQFF

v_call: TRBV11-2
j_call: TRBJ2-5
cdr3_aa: CASSLVAGEETQYF

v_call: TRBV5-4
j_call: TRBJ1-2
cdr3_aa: CASSFPGGAGYGYTF

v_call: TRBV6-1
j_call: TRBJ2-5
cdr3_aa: CASSERVYETQYF

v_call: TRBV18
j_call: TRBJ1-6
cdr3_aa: CASSPFFTGQSISYNSPLHF

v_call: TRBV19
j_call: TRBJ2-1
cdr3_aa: CASKKQVMGSYNEQFF

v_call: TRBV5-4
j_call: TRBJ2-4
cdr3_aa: CASSLLAGGDIQYF

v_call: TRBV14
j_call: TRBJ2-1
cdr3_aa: CASSTRDFPYNEQFF

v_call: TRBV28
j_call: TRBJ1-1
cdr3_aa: CAISGWERAGGTEAFF

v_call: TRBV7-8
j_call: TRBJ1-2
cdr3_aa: CASSLVGRPQGYGYTF

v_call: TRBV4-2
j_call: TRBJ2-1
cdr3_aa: CASSPGLAGYNEQFF

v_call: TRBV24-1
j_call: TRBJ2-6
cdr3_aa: CATSEADRIGANVLTF

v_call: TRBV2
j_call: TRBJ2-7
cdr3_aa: CASSRTGLEQYF

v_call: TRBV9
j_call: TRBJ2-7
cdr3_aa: CASSVAPSGTYEQYF

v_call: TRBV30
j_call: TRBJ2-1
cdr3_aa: CAWSPTSGRRREQFF

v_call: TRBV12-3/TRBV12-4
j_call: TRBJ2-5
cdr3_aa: CASSLGQGETQYF

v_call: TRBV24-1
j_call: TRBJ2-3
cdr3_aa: CATSDPPDGVTGTSGPRPDTQYF

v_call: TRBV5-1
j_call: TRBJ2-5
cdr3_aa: CASSTGQGIRETQYF

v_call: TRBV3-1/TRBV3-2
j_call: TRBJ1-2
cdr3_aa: CASSLSLDRGGGYTF

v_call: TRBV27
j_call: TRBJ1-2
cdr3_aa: CASSPQRYYGYTF

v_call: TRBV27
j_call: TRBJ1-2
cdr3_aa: CASSLKPTGYGYTF

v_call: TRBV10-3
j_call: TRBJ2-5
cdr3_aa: CAISDGVKETQYF

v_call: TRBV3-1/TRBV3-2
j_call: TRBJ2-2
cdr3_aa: CASSQDWADTGELFF

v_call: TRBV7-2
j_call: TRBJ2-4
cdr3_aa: CASSLGLAGVGAKNIQYF

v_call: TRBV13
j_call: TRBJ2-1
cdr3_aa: CASSLPGVSGAYNEQFF

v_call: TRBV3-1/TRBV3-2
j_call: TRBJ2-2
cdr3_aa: CAIEDSSTGELFF